This record looks at one T cell receptor (beta chain) sequence and its context. This record comes from a study of cytomegalovirus exposure and HLA in healthy donors. The CDR3 totals 14 residues. This PCR relied on a set of 60 Vbeta primers and 13 Jbeta primers. Profiling relied on immunoSEQ multiplex PCR, and the TCRdb table lists in-frame clones only, not all of them. This sample has roughly 120,000 clones, with about 70% found just once. The rearrangement uses TRBV12-1 and TRBJ1-1. TRBV12-1 counts as a pseudogene. The clonotype originates from a woman aged 60-75 years in good health and CMV-seropositive. The sequenced sample was PBMCs. The CDR3 nucleotides read TGTGCCAGCAGCGTATCAGGGAGGGTCACTGAAGCTTTCTTT. Its protein is CASSVSGRVTEAFF.